The 29 T cell receptor beta chains below were found in one sample sequenced in a study of T cells in narcolepsy. Here immunoSEQ multiplex PCR was the method, and the copy in TCRdb shows in-frame clones only, minus some. The sample includes about 35,000 clones, about four fifths seen only once; the top ten take 2.3%. Source material: memory (CD45RA-) CD4+ T cells from blood. Source of these receptors: a human donor in good health.

The J gene is TRBJ1-2, the V gene TRBV2; 10 bases align to TRBD1. The CDR3 totals 14 residues. Germline V gene data show CDR1 as SNHLY and CDR2 as FYNNEI. V dropped 7 bases and J dropped 7; count of bases not matched to a gene: 9. CDR3: CASTGGQGGFGYTF. Written as DNA, the CDR3 is TGTGCCAGCACCGGAGGACAGGGGGGCTTTGGCTACACCTTC.

The genes are TRBV5-4 and TRBJ2-2, with 7 bases aligning to TRBD1. The CDR3 is made up of 13 amino acids. CDR1 SGHNT and CDR2 YYREEE come from the germline V gene (reference sequence). V lost 4 bases to trimming and J lost 5 bases; unmatched junction nucleotides: 2. The CDR3 here is CASSKQGTGELFF. CDR3 nucleotide sequence: TGTGCCAGCAGCAAACAGGGGACCGGGGAGCTGTTTTTT.

The V and J genes are TRBV27 and TRBJ1-4; 8 nucleotides line up with TRBD1. CDR1 and CDR2 (germline): MNHEY, SMNVEV (reference sequence). The CDR3 runs to 15 residues. The V and J ends lost 8 bases and 6 bases, in that order; junction bases with no gene match: 11. Here the CDR3 DNA reads TGTGCCAGCGGTGGTCAGGGGGCGCAAGATGAAAAACTGTTTTTT. As protein: CASGGQGAQDEKLFF.

J is TRBJ2-6 and V is TRBV5-4; the D is unclear. CDR3 length: 15 amino acids. Per germline, CDR1 SGHNT and CDR2 YYREEE (reference sequence). Trimming left V 0 bases short and J 0 bases short, with 4 bases between. CDR3 sequence (DNA): TGTGCCAGCAGCTTGGGAAACTCTGGGGCCAACGTCCTGACTTTC. It is translated as CASSLGNSGANVLTF.

This clone was seen only a few times. Other DNA sequences of this sample code for an identical CDR3. This sequence joins TRBV5-1 and TRBJ1-1; TRBD1 agrees at 10 bases. With V trimmed by 4 bases and J by 4 bases, 7 bases remained unmatched. The V gene's germline CDR1 is SGHRS and CDR2 YFSETQ. CDR3 length equals 15 residues. CDR3 DNA sequence: TGCGCCAGCAGCCCAGACAGGGGGCGCGTCACTGAAGCTTTCTTT. This gives the protein CASSPDRGRVTEAFF.

V is TRBV2 and J is TRBJ1-2; weak D call: TRBD1 (6 bases). V lost 6 bases to trimming and J lost 4 bases, with 12 bases between them. Germline values: CDR1 SNHLY, CDR2 FYNNEI. This CDR3 region has 13 residues. The DNA of the CDR3 is TGTGCCAGCAGGGCGGACAGCGCCTATGGCTACACCTTC. Residues: CASRADSAYGYTF.

The chain has TRBV28 and TRBJ1-2; D might be TRBD1 (6 bases). The CDR3 extends over 13 amino acids. Germline V gene data show CDR1 as MDHEN and CDR2 as SYDVKM. V was pared by 6 bases and J by 8 bases, with 16 bases between. The CDR3 loop reads CASSFTGSRGYTF. Written as DNA, the CDR3 is TGTGCCAGCAGCTTTACAGGGAGTCGCGGCTACACCTTC.

The gene calls are TRBV6-5 and TRBJ2-4; D may correspond to TRBD1 or TRBD2 (5 bases each). Between the trimmed V and J ends, which lost 5 bases and 0 bases, there was a span of 5 bases. The CDR3 consists of 13 residues. Germline lookup yields CDR1 MNHEY and CDR2 SVGAGI. CDR3 coding DNA: TGTGCCAGCAGTGGGACAGCCAAAAACATTCAGTACTTC. Translation gives CASSGTAKNIQYF.

This clone was detected a few times. The chain is built from TRBV5-1 and TRBJ2-3; D unresolved. V lost 1 base, J lost 5 bases, and 8 bases lay in between. Per germline, CDR1 SGHRS and CDR2 YFSETQ. The CDR3 length is 13 residues. CDR3 region: CASSLRLEDTQYF. The CDR3, as DNA: TGCGCCAGCAGCTTGAGGTTGGAAGATACGCAGTATTTT.

The V gene is TRBV27, the J gene TRBJ1-5, with D maybe TRBD1 (5 bases). V was pared by 3 bases and J by 2 bases, with 14 bases between. The CDR3 is 16 residues long. Germline V gene data show CDR1 as MNHEY and CDR2 as SMNVEV (reference sequence). CDR3 in amino acids: CASSFQSQGRNQPQHF. The CDR3 bases are TGTGCCAGCAGTTTCCAGAGTCAGGGCCGCAATCAGCCCCAGCATTTT.

The chain joins TRBV30 to TRBJ2-6; D perhaps matches TRBD2 (6 bases). Germline V lookup: CDR1 GTSNPN, CDR2 SVGIG (reference sequence). V was clipped by 0 bases and J by 2 bases, with 17 bases between them. The CDR3 spans 18 residues. The CDR3 region has the DNA TGTGCCTGGAGTGTTAACATCCTACGGGGGACTGGGGCCAACGTCCTGACTTTC. Amino acids: CAWSVNILRGTGANVLTF.

The J gene is TRBJ2-1, the V gene TRBV11-2; 10 nucleotides line up with TRBD1. The CDR3 has 14 residues. V dropped 6 bases and J dropped 9; count of bases not matched to a gene: 8. Germline-derived CDR1 and CDR2 are SGHAT and FQNNGV. CDR3: CASRPTTGGSEQFF. CDR3 bases: TGTGCCAGCAGGCCTACGACAGGGGGCAGTGAGCAGTTCTTC.

The chain links TRBV4-1 to TRBJ1-2; unclear D gene. CDR3 size: 14 residues. Germline CDR1 reads MGHRA; CDR2 reads YSYEKL. Trimming left V 0 bases short and J 7 bases short, with 12 bases between. CDR3 DNA: TGCGCCAGCAGCCAAGAAATAGCTCGAGCTGGCTACACCTTC. Translated: CASSQEIARAGYTF.

J is TRBJ1-4 and V is TRBV19; 8 bases map to TRBD1. V dropped 0 bases and J dropped 7; count of bases not matched to a gene: 4. This CDR3 has 15 amino acids. Germline lookup yields CDR1 LNHDA and CDR2 SQIVND (reference sequence). The CDR3 DNA reads TGTGCCAGTAGTATAGATTTCGGACAGGGTGAAAAACTGTTTTTT. Its translation is CASSIDFGQGEKLFF.

The chain has TRBV6-5 and TRBJ1-6; no firm D call. The V end lost 4 bases, the J end lost 7 bases, and 11 bases lay between the germline ends. Germline V CDR1 and CDR2: MNHEY, SVGAGI. CDR3 length: 14 amino acids. DNA for the CDR3: TGTGCCAGCAGTTCACCGGGTCAGAATTCACCCCTCCACTTT. Translation: CASSSPGQNSPLHF.

A single count supports this clone. The rearrangement links TRBV6-5 to TRBJ1-5; a weak D match, TRBD1 (6 bases). Germline-derived CDR1 and CDR2 are MNHEY and SVGAGI. V lost 4 bases and J lost 5, with 12 bases in between. The CDR3 is 14 residues long. The CDR3 DNA follows: TGTGCCAGCAGTTCACAGGGCCGGGATCAGCCCCAGCATTTT. As protein: CASSSQGRDQPQHF.

The chain links TRBV6-5 to TRBJ1-2; a possible D gene is TRBD1 (5 bases). Trimming pared 0 bases from V and 2 bases from J, leaving 13 bases between. The germline V gene encodes CDR1 MNHEY and CDR2 SVGAGI. CDR3 size: 16 residues. This chain's CDR3 is CASSYSLGRENYGYTF. The CDR3 DNA follows: TGTGCCAGCAGTTACTCCTTGGGCAGGGAGAACTATGGCTACACCTTC.

V is TRBV7-3 and J is TRBJ1-1; 7 bases match TRBD1. Trimming at V came to 5 bases and at J to 2 bases, leaving 8 bases not matched to a gene. The CDR3 covers 15 residues. CDR1 and CDR2 from the germline V gene are SGHTA and FQGTGA. The CDR3, as DNA: TGTGCCAGCAGCCAAAGGACAGGAGCTAACACTGAAGCTTTCTTT. It encodes CASSQRTGANTEAFF.

The V call is TRBV30, the J call TRBJ2-2; D is unclear. The CDR3 covers 14 residues. CDR1 is GTSNPN and CDR2 is SVGIG in the germline V gene (reference sequence). With 3 bases removed from V and 1 base from J, the gap between germline ends came to 9 bases. CDR3 residues: CAWRPRQNTGELFF. CDR3 coding DNA: TGTGCCTGGAGACCAAGACAGAACACCGGGGAGCTGTTTTTT.

The chain couples TRBV18 to TRBJ2-1; weak D call: TRBD1 (6 bases). V shed 0 bases and J shed 10 bases, with 16 bases lying between them. CDR3 length: 15 residues. Germline V lookup: CDR1 KGHSH, CDR2 LQKENI. CDR3 protein: CASSPPSRGPGEQFF. Written as DNA, the CDR3 is TGTGCCAGCTCACCACCGTCCAGGGGCCCTGGGGAGCAGTTCTTC.

The gene calls are TRBV4-2 and TRBJ2-5, with unresolved D. Germline CDR1 is LGHNA and CDR2 is YNFKEQ. The CDR3 consists of 15 residues. Between the trimmed V and J ends, which lost 0 bases and 2 bases, there was a span of 10 bases. CDR3 amino acids: CASSQDPMGQETQYF. CDR3 in DNA: TGTGCCAGCAGCCAAGATCCGATGGGGCAAGAGACCCAGTACTTC.

This clone came up once. The rearrangement uses TRBV4-2 and TRBJ2-1; TRBD2 might be the D (6 bases). The CDR3 is 15 amino acids. From germline, CDR1 is LGHNA and CDR2 YNFKEQ. V shed 0 bases and J shed 4 bases, with 10 bases lying between them. In DNA form, the CDR3 reads TGTGCCAGCAGCCAAGAACATCGGGGGTACAATGAGCAGTTCTTC. It encodes CASSQEHRGYNEQFF.

This sequence joins TRBV14 and TRBJ2-7, with D hard to call. The CDR3 is made up of 13 amino acids. Germline V lookup: CDR1 SGHDN, CDR2 FVKESK. Trimming removed 3 bases at V and 2 bases at J, with 8 bases between. The CDR3 nucleotides read TGTGCCAGCAGCCACGTCCGAACCTACGAGCAGTACTTC. Translated: CASSHVRTYEQYF.

The chain has TRBV6-6 and TRBJ1-1, with 8 bases identical to TRBD1. With V trimmed by 4 bases and J by 4 bases, 8 bases remained unmatched. This CDR3 contains 15 residues. Per germline, CDR1 MNHNY and CDR2 SVGAGI (reference sequence). CDR3 sequence reads: CASSFSGRGPTEAFF. The CDR3 DNA reads TGTGCCAGCAGTTTCAGTGGCAGGGGGCCCACTGAAGCTTTCTTT.

CDR3 in DNA: TGTGCCAGTAATCCGTCCAACTCTGGAAACACCATATATTTT. This gives the protein CASNPSNSGNTIYF. The chain is built from TRBV19 and TRBJ1-3; no firm D call. CDR1 and CDR2 from the germline V gene are LNHDA and SQIVND (reference sequence). CDR3 length: 14 residues. Trimming took off 7 bases at V and 0 bases at J, with 10 bases between the two ends.

The rearrangement joins TRBV6-6 to TRBJ1-1; D is perhaps TRBD1 (6 bases). This CDR3 region has 16 residues. Trimming cost V 1 base and J 0 bases, with 12 bases left between them. CDR1 and CDR2 from the germline V gene are MNHNY and SVGAGI (reference sequence). As DNA, the CDR3 is TGTGCCAGCAGTTACTTAGGGGGGCGACTGAACACTGAAGCTTTCTTT. This codes for CASSYLGGRLNTEAFF.

The chain has TRBV7-2 and TRBJ2-3; perhaps TRBD1 as D (6 bases). Trimming removed 2 bases at V and 4 bases at J, with 13 bases between. The V gene's germline CDR1 is SGHTA and CDR2 FQGNSA. This CDR3 region has 15 residues. CDR3 in amino acids: CASSLRGSPPDTQYF. The CDR3 DNA reads TGTGCCAGCAGCTTAAGGGGGAGCCCCCCAGATACGCAGTATTTT.

The chain links TRBV6-7 to TRBJ2-7, with D perhaps matching TRBD1 (6 bases). TRBV6-7 is an open reading frame, and its role is uncertain. CDR3 length: 17 amino acids. V was shortened by 2 bases and J by 0 bases, with 17 bases between the two germline ends. The CDR3 coding sequence is TGTGCCAGCAGTTACCTTTCAAACAGGGTGAGCTCCTACGAGCAGTACTTC. Translation: CASSYLSNRVSSYEQYF.

This clone showed up just a few times. The rearrangement joins TRBV9 to TRBJ2-3; 8 bases match TRBD2. Germline V lookup: CDR1 SGDLS, CDR2 YYNGEE. V lost 2 bases and J lost 2; bases outside the gene matches: 7. This CDR3 has 16 amino acids. In nucleotides, the CDR3 is TGTGCCAGCAGCGTTTCTAGCGGGTTCTCCACAGATACGCAGTATTTT. Protein: CASSVSSGFSTDTQYF. Full variable domain (rest looked up from reference TRBV9 and TRBJ2-3): DSGVTQTPKHLITATGQRVTLRCSPRSGDLSVYWYQQSLDQGLQFLIQYYNGEERAKGNILERFSAQQFPDLHSELNLSSLELGDSALYFCASSVSSGFSTDTQYFGPGTRLTVL.